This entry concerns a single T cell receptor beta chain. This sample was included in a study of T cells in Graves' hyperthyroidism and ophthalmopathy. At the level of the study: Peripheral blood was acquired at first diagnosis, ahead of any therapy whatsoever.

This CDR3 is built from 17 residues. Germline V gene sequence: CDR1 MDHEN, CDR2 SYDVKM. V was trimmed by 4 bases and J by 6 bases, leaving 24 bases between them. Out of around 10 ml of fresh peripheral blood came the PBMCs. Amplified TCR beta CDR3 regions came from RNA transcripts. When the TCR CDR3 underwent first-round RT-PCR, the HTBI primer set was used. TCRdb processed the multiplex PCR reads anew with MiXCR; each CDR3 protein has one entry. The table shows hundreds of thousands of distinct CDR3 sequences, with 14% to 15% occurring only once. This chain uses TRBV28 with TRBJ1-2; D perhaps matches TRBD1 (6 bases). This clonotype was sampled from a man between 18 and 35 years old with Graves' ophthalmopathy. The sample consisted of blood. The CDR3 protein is CASSSIRMGGPYNGYTF. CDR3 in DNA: TGTGCCAGCAGTTCGATAAGGATGGGGGGGCCCTACAATGGCTACACCTTC.